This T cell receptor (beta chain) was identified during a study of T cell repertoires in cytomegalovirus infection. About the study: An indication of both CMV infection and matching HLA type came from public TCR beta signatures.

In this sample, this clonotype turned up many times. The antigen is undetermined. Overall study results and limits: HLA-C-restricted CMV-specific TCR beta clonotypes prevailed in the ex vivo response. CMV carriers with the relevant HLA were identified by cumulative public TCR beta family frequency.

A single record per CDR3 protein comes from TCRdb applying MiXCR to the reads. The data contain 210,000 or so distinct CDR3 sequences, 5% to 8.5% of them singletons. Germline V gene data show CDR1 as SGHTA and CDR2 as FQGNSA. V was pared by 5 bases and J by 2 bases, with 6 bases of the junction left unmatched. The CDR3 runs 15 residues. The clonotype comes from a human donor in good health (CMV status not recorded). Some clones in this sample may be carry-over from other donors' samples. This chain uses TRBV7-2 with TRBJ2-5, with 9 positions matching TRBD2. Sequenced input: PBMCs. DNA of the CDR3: TGTGCCAGCAGCCGTGCTAGCGGGGCACAAGAGACCCAGTACTTC. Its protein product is CASSRASGAQETQYF.